Following are 5 T cell receptor beta chains from one sample sequenced in a study of T cell responses to AZD1222 COVID-19 vaccine. Assay used: immunoSEQ multiplex PCR; TCRdb lists only in-frame clones, some missing. The sample records roughly 90,000 clones, 89% being singletons. The sequenced sample was peripheral blood, obtained 28 days after the second AZD1222 dose. The receptor set was obtained from an adult who received the AZD1222 COVID-19 vaccine.

Only one count was recorded for this clone. Here the CDR3 reads CASSRDRERAQETQYF. In DNA form, the CDR3 reads TGTGCCAGCAGTAGGGACAGGGAACGGGCCCAAGAGACCCAGTACTTC. The rearrangement uses TRBV27 and TRBJ2-5; 9 bases align to TRBD1. V dropped 5 bases and J dropped 1; count of bases not matched to a gene: 8. Germline V gene sequence: CDR1 MNHEY, CDR2 SMNVEV (reference sequence). CDR3 length equals 16 residues.

The chain is built from TRBV9 and TRBJ1-1; possible D gene TRBD1, 5 bases. The V end was cut by 0 bases, the J end by 5 bases, with 14 bases between. Germline V gene sequence: CDR1 SGDLS, CDR2 YYNGEE. This CDR3 spans 15 amino acids. The CDR3 region has the DNA TGTGCCAGCAGCGTAGTACCAGGGAGCGGGACTGAAGCTTTCTTT. It yields the protein CASSVVPGSGTEAFF.

This chain uses TRBV27 with TRBJ2-5; TRBD2 is a possible D gene (6 bases). V was shortened by 1 base and J by 5 bases, with 14 bases between the two germline ends. The CDR3 spans 15 residues. The V gene's germline CDR1 is MNHEY and CDR2 SMNVEV (reference sequence). CDR3 protein: CASSLWWGRGETQYF. The CDR3 DNA reads as TGTGCCAGCAGTTTATGGTGGGGCCGGGGGGAGACCCAGTACTTC.

The chain carries TRBV7-9 and TRBJ2-1; 7 bases match TRBD1. Germline V gives CDR1 SEHNR, CDR2 FQNEAQ (reference sequence). The CDR3 contains 14 residues. The J segment lost 12 bases and the V segment lost 4 bases, leaving 12 bases of the junction unmatched. The CDR3 here is CASSSLTGWGAQFF. The CDR3, as DNA: TGTGCCAGCAGCTCTCTGACAGGGTGGGGCGCGCAGTTCTTC.

CDR3 sequence reads: CASSSRTSGVETQYF. In DNA, the CDR3 is TGTGCCAGCAGCTCTCGGACTAGCGGGGTCGAGACCCAGTACTTC. The chain combines TRBV7-2 with TRBJ2-5, with TRBD2 identical over 12 bases. Trimming at V came to 4 bases and at J to 5 bases, leaving 5 bases not matched to a gene. Per germline, CDR1 SGHTA and CDR2 FQGNSA. The CDR3 consists of 15 residues.